A single sample gave rise to the 17 T cell receptor beta chains below, sequenced in a study of OX40 agonist ivuxolimab in advanced cancers. Profiling relied on immunoSEQ multiplex PCR, and the TCRdb table lists in-frame clones only, not all of them. Counted here are around 80,000 clones, 86% occurring once; the ten biggest clones make up 0.99%. Sequencing was performed on CD4+ or CD8+ T cells sorted from blood, taken in a trial of the OX40 agonist ivuxolimab. The receptors shown here come from an adult with an advanced solid tumor such as melanoma, head and neck, liver or kidney cancer.

The chain recombines TRBV11-1 with TRBJ2-5; D is perhaps TRBD1 (5 bases). Deletions cut 7 bases from V and 1 base from J, with 13 bases between. This CDR3 region has 14 residues. CDR1 is SGHAT, CDR2 FQDESV, per germline (reference sequence). Here the CDR3 DNA reads TGTGCCAGCACCTTGCGGCAGGGCCAAGAGACCCAGTACTTC. The encoded protein is CASTLRQGQETQYF. Filled out from reference TRBV11-1 and TRBJ2-5, the complete variable domain reads EAEVAQSPRYKITEKSQAVAFWCDPISGHATLYWYRQILGQGPELLVQFQDESVVDDSQLPKDRFSAERLKGVDSTLKIQPAELGDSAMYLCASTLRQGQETQYFGPGTRLLVL.

The chain carries TRBV30 and TRBJ1-5; 8 bases are a match to TRBD1. J lost 7 bases, V lost 0 bases, and 5 bases had no gene match. Per germline, CDR1 GTSNPN and CDR2 SVGIG (reference sequence). The CDR3 has 14 amino acids. The DNA for the CDR3 is TGTGCCTGGAGTGTACAGGGGGGGAACCAGCCCCAGCATTTT. Residues: CAWSVQGGNQPQHF.

The chain employs TRBV5-5 and TRBJ2-2, with 7 positions matching TRBD2. The length of the CDR3 is 17 residues. With 0 bases clipped from V and 6 bases from J, the junction kept 11 bases outside the gene matches. Germline V CDR1 and CDR2: SGHKS, YYEKEE (reference sequence). CDR3 coding DNA: TGTGCCAGCAGCTTGGCCGGGGGGACGTGGACCGCCGGGGAGCTGTTTTTT. This gives the protein CASSLAGGTWTAGELFF.

This CDR3 is CAISESRGQVSEKLFF. Written as DNA, the CDR3 is TGTGCCATCAGTGAGTCAAGGGGACAGGTGTCCGAAAAACTGTTTTTT. V and J are TRBV10-3 and TRBJ1-4, with 8 bases lining up with TRBD1. The V gene end was trimmed by 0 bases and the J gene end by 8 bases; junction bases not matched to a gene: 8. Germline V gene data show CDR1 as ENHRY and CDR2 as SYGVKD. CDR3 length: 16 amino acids.

The genes are TRBV6-4 and TRBJ2-7; 7 bases are a match to TRBD1. With 3 bases clipped from V and 3 bases from J, the junction kept 5 bases outside the gene matches. Per germline, CDR1 MRHNA and CDR2 SNTAGT. The length of the CDR3 is 14 residues. The CDR3 DNA reads as TGTGCCAGCAGTGAATCAGGGGGAGTCTACGAGCAGTACTTC. As protein: CASSESGGVYEQYF.

This clone showed up just a few times. The chain links TRBV10-3 to TRBJ1-1, with 7 bases lining up with TRBD1. The trim removed 4 bases at V and 1 base at J, leaving 3 bases unmatched. The CDR3 consists of 14 residues. From germline, CDR1 is ENHRY and CDR2 SYGVKD. The DNA of the CDR3 is TGTGCCATCAGTGTACAGGGGAAGAACACTGAAGCTTTCTTT. Translated: CAISVQGKNTEAFF.

This chain uses TRBV6-6 with TRBJ2-7; D is ambiguous. V lost 4 bases and J 1 base, leaving 5 bases between the germline ends. The CDR3 contains 12 residues. Germline V gives CDR1 MNHNY, CDR2 SVGAGI (reference sequence). CDR3 sequence (DNA): TGTGCCAGCAGTTTCCAGTCCTACGAGCAGTACTTC. Protein: CASSFQSYEQYF.

The chain is built from TRBV7-3 and TRBJ2-1; 8 bases align to TRBD1. Germline values: CDR1 SGHTA, CDR2 FQGTGA. The CDR3 totals 14 residues. V gave up 7 bases and J gave up 8 bases; unmatched junction bases: 10. The DNA of the CDR3 is TGTGCCAGCAACCCAGGGGGCTCTAGGTATGAGCAGTTCTTC. As protein: CASNPGGSRYEQFF.

V usage is TRBV7-2 and J usage is TRBJ2-5; 7 nucleotides align to TRBD2. Trimming took 3 bases from V and 7 from J; bases not matched to a gene: 11. The germline gives CDR1 SGHTA, CDR2 FQGNSA. The CDR3 runs 15 residues. CDR3 region: CASSLFLREGVTQYF. The CDR3 DNA reads as TGTGCCAGCAGCTTGTTCCTGAGGGAGGGTGTGACCCAGTACTTC.

V gene TRBV18 combines with J gene TRBJ2-7; D not certain. Trimming pared 3 bases from V and 0 bases from J, leaving 12 bases between. The germline gives CDR1 KGHSH, CDR2 LQKENI. The CDR3 loop spans 15 amino acids. The chain's CDR3 is CASSPRAVASYEQYF. CDR3 DNA: TGTGCCAGCTCACCCCGGGCCGTTGCCTCCTACGAGCAGTACTTC.

This clone was seen once. This chain links TRBV29-1 with TRBJ2-1; 8 nucleotides agree with TRBD2. This CDR3 is built from 16 residues. The V gene's germline CDR1 is SQVTM and CDR2 ANQGSEA. With 6 bases clipped from V and 0 bases from J, the junction kept 10 bases outside the gene matches. CDR3 in amino acids: CSVQRGGGSSYNEQFF. The CDR3, as DNA: TGCAGCGTCCAGCGGGGCGGGGGGAGCTCCTACAATGAGCAGTTCTTC.

The chain recombines TRBV7-9 with TRBJ1-6; TRBD1 is a possible D gene (6 bases). V lost 0 bases to trimming and J lost 5 bases, with 8 bases between them. Per germline, CDR1 SEHNR and CDR2 FQNEAQ (reference sequence). The CDR3 sequence is 15 residues long. Here the CDR3 reads CASSLAQGDNSPLHF. CDR3 nucleotides: TGTGCCAGCAGCTTAGCACAGGGCGATAATTCACCCCTCCACTTT.

The chain joins TRBV27 to TRBJ2-1, with 9 bases identical to TRBD2. The trim removed 6 bases at V and 4 bases at J, leaving 7 bases unmatched. Per the germline V gene, CDR1 is MNHEY and CDR2 is SMNVEV (reference sequence). The CDR3 sequence is 15 residues long. The CDR3 loop reads CASSRTGLAYNEQFF. DNA of the CDR3: TGTGCCAGCAGCCGAACGGGACTAGCTTACAATGAGCAGTTCTTC.

The V and J genes are TRBV6-6 and TRBJ2-1, with 12 bases identical to TRBD2. This CDR3 comprises 16 residues. CDR1 is MNHNY, CDR2 SVGAGI, per germline (reference sequence). With 6 bases clipped from V and 7 bases from J, the junction kept 10 bases outside the gene matches. The CDR3 nucleotides are TGTGCCAGCAGAACCATACTAGCGGGAGGTTCTAATGAGCAGTTCTTC. This translates into CASRTILAGGSNEQFF.

The chain uses TRBV5-1 and TRBJ2-3; TRBD2 matches 12 bases. CDR3 length: 18 amino acids. Trimming at V came to 0 bases and at J to 1 base, leaving 6 bases not matched to a gene. Germline CDR1 SGHRS, CDR2 YFSETQ. The CDR3 nucleotides are TGCGCCAGCAGCTTGGGAGGACTAGCGGGGAGGGGCACAGATACGCAGTATTTT. Residues: CASSLGGLAGRGTDTQYF.

This clone occurred once. The rearrangement links TRBV6-1 to TRBJ1-4; D gene uncertain. The length of the CDR3 is 15 residues. Germline CDR1 is MNHNS and CDR2 is SASEGT. V gave up 2 bases and J gave up 3 bases, with 10 bases separating them. CDR3 sequence (DNA): TGTGCCAGCAGTGAACAGTTAAGTTCTAATGAAAAACTGTTTTTT. This gives the protein CASSEQLSSNEKLFF.

The chain uses TRBV11-2 and TRBJ2-1, with D possibly matching TRBD2 (6 bases). Trimming removed 8 bases from V and 0 bases from J, with 20 bases in between. Germline CDR1 and CDR2: SGHAT and FQNNGV. The CDR3 length is 17 residues. The CDR3 here is CASSYLGGARSYNEQFF. The CDR3 DNA is TGTGCCAGCTCCTACCTCGGCGGGGCTCGCTCCTACAATGAGCAGTTCTTC. Supplemented by reference TRBV11-2 and TRBJ2-1, the full variable domain reads EAGVAQSPRYKIIEKRQSVAFWCNPISGHATLYWYQQILGQGPKLLIQFQNNGVVDDSQLPKDRFSAERLKGVDSTLKIQPAKLEDSAVYLCASSYLGGARSYNEQFFGPGTRLTVL.